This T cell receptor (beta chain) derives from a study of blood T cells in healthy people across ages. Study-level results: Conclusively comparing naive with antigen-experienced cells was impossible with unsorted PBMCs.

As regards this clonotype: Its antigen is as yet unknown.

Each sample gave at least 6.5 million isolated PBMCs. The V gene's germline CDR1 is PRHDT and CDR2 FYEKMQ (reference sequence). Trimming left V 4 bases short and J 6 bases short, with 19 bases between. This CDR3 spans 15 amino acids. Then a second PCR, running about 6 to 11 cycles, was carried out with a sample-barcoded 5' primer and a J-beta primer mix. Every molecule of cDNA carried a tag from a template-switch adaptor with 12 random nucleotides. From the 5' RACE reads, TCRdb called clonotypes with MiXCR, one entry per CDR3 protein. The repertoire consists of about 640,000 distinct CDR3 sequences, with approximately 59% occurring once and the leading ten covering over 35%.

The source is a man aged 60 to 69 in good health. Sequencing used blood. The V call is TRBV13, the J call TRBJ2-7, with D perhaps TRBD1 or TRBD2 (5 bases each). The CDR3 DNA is TGTGCCAGCAGCTATTCCGGGGCAGGGCTAGCCGAGCAGTACTTC. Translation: CASSYSGAGLAEQYF.